The 5 T cell receptor beta chains listed next were all sequenced from one sample in a study of blood T cell repertoires in COVID-19. Clones were read by immunoSEQ multiplex PCR, and TCRdb kept only the in-frame ones, dropping some. The profile shows under 300,000 clones, about 91% of them singletons. Sample: peripheral blood. These receptor sequences come from a woman aged 40 to 49 who had recovered from COVID-19.

The rearrangement uses TRBV28 and TRBJ2-7, with 7 bases aligning to TRBD2. V gave up 6 bases and J gave up 4 bases; unmatched junction bases: 9. Germline V gene lookup returns CDR1 MDHEN and CDR2 SYDVKM. The CDR3 consists of 14 residues. The CDR3 loop is CASSPGREEYEQYF. The CDR3 DNA is TGTGCCAGCAGCCCGGGGAGGGAAGAGTACGAGCAGTACTTC. The full variable domain, completed using reference TRBV28 and TRBJ2-7, is DVKVTQSSRYLVKRTGEKVFLECVQDMDHENMFWYRQDPGLGLRLIYFSYDVKMKEKGDIPEGYSVSREKKERFSLILESASTNQTSMYLCASSPGREEYEQYFGPGTRLTVT.

The sample holds a few counts of this clone. The V call is TRBV4-3, the J call TRBJ2-1; 9 nucleotides match TRBD2. Germline CDR1 reads LGHNA; CDR2 reads YSLEER. The V gene end was trimmed by 0 bases and the J gene end by 0 bases; junction bases not matched to a gene: 9. The CDR3 has 19 amino acids. The CDR3 loop is CASSQDPPLAGNSYNEQFF. For the CDR3, the DNA is TGCGCCAGCAGCCAAGATCCTCCGCTAGCGGGGAACTCCTACAATGAGCAGTTCTTC.

The count of this clone is one. The CDR3 nucleotides are TGCGCCAGCAGCTCCGGGACAGGGCGATACGAGCAGTACTTC. It encodes CASSSGTGRYEQYF. The V gene is TRBV5-1, the J gene TRBJ2-7; TRBD1 aligns across 9 bases. V was pared by 3 bases and J by 4 bases, with 5 bases of the junction left unmatched. CDR3 length: 14 residues. CDR1 and CDR2 from the germline V gene are SGHRS and YFSETQ.

This clone was observed a few times. This chain connects TRBV10-3 to TRBJ1-1, with unresolved D. The V end lost 6 bases, the J end lost 1 base, and 9 bases lay between the germline ends. This CDR3 comprises 13 residues. Looked up from germline, CDR1 is ENHRY and CDR2 is SYGVKD. Here the CDR3 DNA reads TGTGCCATCAGCGGGGTGGCGAACACTGAAGCTTTCTTT. Translation gives CAISGVANTEAFF.

The chain is built from TRBV9 and TRBJ2-1; TRBD1 agrees at 9 bases. The V gene end was trimmed by 4 bases and the J gene end by 8 bases; junction bases not matched to a gene: 10. CDR3 length: 15 amino acids. Germline CDR1 and CDR2: SGDLS and YYNGEE. This chain's CDR3 is CASSFGTGLGYEQFF. CDR3 in DNA: TGTGCCAGCAGCTTCGGGACAGGGTTAGGTTATGAGCAGTTCTTC.